This TCR beta chain was recovered during a study of early T cells in non-severe SARS-CoV-2 infection. TCRdb fed the 5' RACE reads into MiXCR, producing one record per CDR3 protein. This table has tens of thousands of distinct CDR3 sequences, 12% appearing once. The germline CDR1 and CDR2 sequences are MNHEY and SVGEGT. This CDR3 has 17 amino acids. The germline V and J ends were trimmed by 2 bases and 3 bases, with 14 bases remaining between them. The chain carries TRBV6-2 or TRBV6-3 and TRBJ2-6; D perhaps matches TRBD1 (5 bases). The material sequenced was whole blood. The sequence came from an adult who was a healthcare worker with PCR-confirmed SARS-CoV-2 infection or an uninfected control (not recorded which). CDR3 bases: TGTGCCAGCAGTTACCTCCAGGAAGGGGTTGGGGCCAACGTCCTGACTTTC. It is translated as CASSYLQEGVGANVLTF.